The 18 T cell receptor beta chains below were found in one sample sequenced in a study of T cell responses to AZD1222 COVID-19 vaccine. Here immunoSEQ multiplex PCR was the method, and the copy in TCRdb shows in-frame clones only, minus some. The sample has roughly 87,000 clones, roughly 90% seen once. The sample consisted of peripheral blood, taken 28 days after the second AZD1222 dose. Source of these receptors: an adult who received the AZD1222 COVID-19 vaccine.

As DNA, the CDR3 is TGCGCCAGCATGGACAACCTACACTACGAGCAGTACTTC. It is translated as CASMDNLHYEQYF. This chain links TRBV5-1 with TRBJ2-7; weak D call: TRBD1 (5 bases). V shed 6 bases and J shed 3 bases, with 13 bases lying between them. Germline lookup yields CDR1 SGHRS and CDR2 YFSETQ. The CDR3 has 13 residues.

The J gene is TRBJ2-2, the V gene TRBV24-1; D unclear. Trimming took 6 bases from V and 0 from J, leaving 13 bases between them. CDR1 is KGHDR and CDR2 is SFDVKD in the germline V gene. The CDR3 loop spans 16 amino acids. CDR3 sequence: CATSSLRSTNTGELFF. The CDR3 DNA sequence: TGTGCCACCAGTTCTCTGCGGTCTACGAACACCGGGGAGCTGTTTTTT.

The chain employs TRBV6-5 and TRBJ1-3; D is unresolved. Trimming shortened V by 0 bases and J by 2 bases, and 11 bases separated the two germline ends. The CDR3 is 16 amino acids. From germline, CDR1 is MNHEY and CDR2 SVGAGI. CDR3 bases: TGTGCCAGCAGTTACTCGAAGTCGGTAGCTGGAAACACCATATATTTT. As protein: CASSYSKSVAGNTIYF.

The V gene is TRBV4-3, the J gene TRBJ2-5, with D hard to call. The CDR3 has 14 amino acids. The germline CDR1 and CDR2 sequences are LGHNA and YSLEER. V was trimmed by 1 base and J by 2 bases, leaving 8 bases between them. For the CDR3, the DNA is TGCGCCAGCAGCCAAGTGATGGGACAAGAGACCCAGTACTTC. It specifies CASSQVMGQETQYF.

J is TRBJ2-3 and V is TRBV4-2, with 9 bases lining up with TRBD2. The CDR3 spans 16 residues. Germline-derived CDR1 and CDR2 are LGHNA and YNFKEQ. V shed 1 base and J 1 base; nucleotides not matched to a gene: 3. The CDR3 spells CASSQGSGSGTDTQYF. CDR3 bases: TGTGCCAGCAGCCAAGGTAGCGGGAGTGGCACAGATACGCAGTATTTT.

The rearrangement joins TRBV14 to TRBJ1-1; no reliable D call. Between the trimmed V and J ends, which lost 1 base and 5 bases, there was a span of 8 bases. This CDR3 region has 13 residues. Per germline, CDR1 SGHDN and CDR2 FVKESK. CDR3 residues: CASSQAGRTEAFF. The CDR3 bases are TGTGCCAGCAGCCAAGCTGGAAGGACTGAAGCTTTCTTT.

The chain couples TRBV2 to TRBJ1-1, with 9 bases matching TRBD1. Germline values: CDR1 SNHLY, CDR2 FYNNEI. The CDR3 is made up of 13 amino acids. V was clipped by 6 bases and J by 1 base; unmatched bases: 0. The CDR3 DNA sequence: TGTGCCAGCAGGGGACAGGGGAACACTGAAGCTTTCTTT. It yields the protein CASRGQGNTEAFF.

This clone has just a few counts. The V call is TRBV2, the J call TRBJ2-3; 12 bases are shared with TRBD2. The CDR3 is 16 residues long. Germline trimming cut 8 bases from V and 0 bases from J; bases unmatched to any gene: 6. CDR1 and CDR2 (germline): SNHLY, FYNNEI. CDR3 nucleotide sequence: TGTGCCAGCCTAGTGGGGACTAGCGGGAGCACAGATACGCAGTATTTT. Its translation: CASLVGTSGSTDTQYF.

The rearrangement uses TRBV6-4 and TRBJ1-2, with 8 bases identical to TRBD1. Germline CDR1 reads MRHNA; CDR2 reads SNTAGT. This CDR3 region has 15 residues. Unmatched junction bases numbered 8, after V lost 4 bases and J lost 4 bases. The CDR3 loop reads CASSASDRGGYGYTF. The CDR3 DNA follows: TGTGCCAGCAGTGCCTCCGACAGGGGAGGCTATGGCTACACCTTC.

The V and J genes are TRBV5-1 and TRBJ2-1, with D possibly being TRBD2 (6 bases). Between the trimmed V and J ends, which lost 0 bases and 6 bases, there was a span of 19 bases. CDR1 SGHRS and CDR2 YFSETQ come from the germline V gene. This CDR3 has 17 residues. CDR3 region: CASSLVLASSKGNEQFF. DNA for the CDR3: TGCGCCAGCAGCTTGGTTCTAGCGTCTAGTAAGGGCAATGAGCAGTTCTTC.

The J gene is TRBJ2-5, the V gene TRBV10-3; 9 nucleotides line up with TRBD1. Per germline, CDR1 ENHRY and CDR2 SYGVKD. The CDR3 extends over 13 amino acids. V dropped 8 bases and J dropped 3; count of bases not matched to a gene: 4. In DNA, the CDR3 is TGTGCCATCGGGGACAGGGATAAAGAGACCCAGTACTTC. This sequence encodes CAIGDRDKETQYF.

This clone was seen a single time. The DNA for the CDR3 is TGTGCCAGCAGTTTCGGGGACCGGTACGAGCAGTACTTC. As protein: CASSFGDRYEQYF. This chain links TRBV27 with TRBJ2-7; D is tentatively TRBD1 or TRBD2 (5 bases each). The V end lost 3 bases, the J end lost 4 bases, and 10 bases lay between the germline ends. Per germline, CDR1 MNHEY and CDR2 SMNVEV (reference sequence). The CDR3 is 13 residues long.

The chain uses TRBV4-2 and TRBJ2-5; 7 positions agree with TRBD1. V was clipped by 0 bases and J by 2 bases; unmatched bases: 6. CDR3 size: 16 residues. Germline lookup yields CDR1 LGHNA and CDR2 YNFKEQ. CDR3 amino acids: CASSQDRGRGQETQYF. The CDR3 region has the DNA TGTGCCAGCAGCCAAGATAGGGGGCGTGGACAAGAGACCCAGTACTTC.

The rearrangement joins TRBV6-2 or TRBV6-3 to TRBJ1-5, with D perhaps TRBD1 (5 bases). Trimming took off 6 bases at V and 0 bases at J, with 18 bases between the two ends. CDR1 MNHEY and CDR2 SVGEGT come from the germline V gene. The CDR3 contains 17 residues. The CDR3 here is CASSLTQGRYSNQPQHF. CDR3 nucleotides: TGTGCCAGCAGCCTGACGCAGGGCAGATATAGCAATCAGCCCCAGCATTTT.

This clone was counted once. This sequence joins TRBV14 and TRBJ2-1; TRBD2 matches 10 bases. In germline, CDR1 is SGHDN, CDR2 FVKESK. The CDR3 is made up of 16 amino acids. With 3 bases clipped from V and 6 bases from J, the junction kept 8 bases outside the gene matches. CDR3 in DNA: TGTGCCAGCAGCCAGCTAGCGGGAGCCCTGGGCAATGAGCAGTTCTTC. Protein sequence: CASSQLAGALGNEQFF.

The rearrangement joins TRBV28 to TRBJ2-7; D not certain. The CDR3 extends over 15 amino acids. The germline CDR1 and CDR2 sequences are MDHEN and SYDVKM. Trimming cost V 6 bases and J 4 bases, with 19 bases left between them. In DNA form, the CDR3 reads TGTGCCAGCAGCCCGATAGGTCCTCAAACGTACGAGCAGTACTTC. Translation: CASSPIGPQTYEQYF. Supplemented by reference TRBV28 and TRBJ2-7, the full variable domain reads DVKVTQSSRYLVKRTGEKVFLECVQDMDHENMFWYRQDPGLGLRLIYFSYDVKMKEKGDIPEGYSVSREKKERFSLILESASTNQTSMYLCASSPIGPQTYEQYFGPGTRLTVT.

The genes are TRBV28 and TRBJ1-4; D is possibly TRBD1 (5 bases). CDR3 length equals 11 residues. The ends were cut back, 3 bases at V and 12 bases at J, with 8 bases in the middle. Germline assignment: CDR1 MDHEN and CDR2 SYDVKM. CDR3 sequence: CASSLGPELFF. CDR3 DNA sequence: TGTGCCAGCAGTTTGGGACCAGAACTGTTTTTT.

J is TRBJ2-3 and V is TRBV5-8; TRBD2 might be the D (6 bases). CDR1 SGHTS and CDR2 YDEGEE come from the germline V gene. The CDR3 consists of 16 residues. Trimming shortened V by 0 bases and J by 0 bases, and 11 bases separated the two germline ends. The CDR3 DNA is TGTGCCAGCAGCTTGGGGCCCGGGACTAGCACAGATACGCAGTATTTT. Its protein is CASSLGPGTSTDTQYF.